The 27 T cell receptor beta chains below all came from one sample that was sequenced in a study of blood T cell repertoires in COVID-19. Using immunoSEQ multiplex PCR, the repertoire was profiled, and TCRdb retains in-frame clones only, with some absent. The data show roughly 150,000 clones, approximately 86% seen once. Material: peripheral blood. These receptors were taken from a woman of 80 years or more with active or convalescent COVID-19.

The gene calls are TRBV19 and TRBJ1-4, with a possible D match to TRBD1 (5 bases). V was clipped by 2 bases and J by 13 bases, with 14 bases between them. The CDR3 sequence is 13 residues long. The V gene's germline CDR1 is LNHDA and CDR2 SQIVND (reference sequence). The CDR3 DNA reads TGTGCCAGTAGTATAACCGGGACTCGCGTACTGTTTTTT. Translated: CASSITGTRVLFF.

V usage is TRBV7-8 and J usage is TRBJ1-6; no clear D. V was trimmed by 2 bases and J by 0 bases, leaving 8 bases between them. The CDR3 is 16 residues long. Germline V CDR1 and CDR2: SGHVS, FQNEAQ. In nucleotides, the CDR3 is TGTGCCAGCAGCTTAAGAATTAGCTCCTATAATTCACCCCTCCACTTT. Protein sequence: CASSLRISSYNSPLHF.

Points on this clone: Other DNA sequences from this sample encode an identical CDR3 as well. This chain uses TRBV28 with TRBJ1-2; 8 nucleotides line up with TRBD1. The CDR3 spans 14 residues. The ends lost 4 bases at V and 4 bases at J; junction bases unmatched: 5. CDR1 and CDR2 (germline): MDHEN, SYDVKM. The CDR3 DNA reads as TGTGCCAGCAGTTCAGGACAGGGTAGCTATGGCTACACCTTC. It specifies CASSSGQGSYGYTF.

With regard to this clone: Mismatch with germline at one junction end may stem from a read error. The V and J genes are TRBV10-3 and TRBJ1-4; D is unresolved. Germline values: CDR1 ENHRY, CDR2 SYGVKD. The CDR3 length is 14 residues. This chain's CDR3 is CAISSGEFNQKLFF. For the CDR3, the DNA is TGTGCCATCAGCTCCGGAGAGTTTAATCAAAAACTGTTTTTT.

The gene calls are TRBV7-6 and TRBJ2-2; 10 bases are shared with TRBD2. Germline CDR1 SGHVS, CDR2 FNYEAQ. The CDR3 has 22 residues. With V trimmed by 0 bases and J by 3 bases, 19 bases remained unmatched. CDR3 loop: CASSLASRASGRGDGYTGELFF. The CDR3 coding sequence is TGTGCCAGCAGCTTAGCTTCCCGGGCTAGCGGGAGAGGCGATGGTTACACCGGGGAGCTGTTTTTT.

The CDR3 bases are TGCGCCAGCAGCTTAACGGGACAGTCGGGATTGAACACTGAAGCTTTCTTT. This gives the protein CASSLTGQSGLNTEAFF. The chain is built from TRBV5-1 and TRBJ1-1, with TRBD1 matching over 7 bases. Germline V gene sequence: CDR1 SGHRS, CDR2 YFSETQ. The CDR3 contains 17 residues. V lost 2 bases to trimming and J lost 0 bases; unmatched junction nucleotides: 10.

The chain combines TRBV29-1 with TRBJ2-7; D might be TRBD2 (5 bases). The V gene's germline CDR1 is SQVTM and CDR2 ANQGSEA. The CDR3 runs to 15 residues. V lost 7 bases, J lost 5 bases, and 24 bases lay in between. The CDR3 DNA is TGCAGCGCAGATACCGTCGGACTCCTCAGGAACGAGCAGTACTTC. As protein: CSADTVGLLRNEQYF.

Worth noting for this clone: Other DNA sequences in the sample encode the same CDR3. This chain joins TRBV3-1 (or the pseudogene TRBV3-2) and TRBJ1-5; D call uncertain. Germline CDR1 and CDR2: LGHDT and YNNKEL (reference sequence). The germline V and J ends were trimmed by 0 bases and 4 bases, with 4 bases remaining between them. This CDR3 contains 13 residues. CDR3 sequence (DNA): TGTGCCAGCAGCCAAGATCTGAATCAGCCCCAGCATTTT. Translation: CASSQDLNQPQHF.

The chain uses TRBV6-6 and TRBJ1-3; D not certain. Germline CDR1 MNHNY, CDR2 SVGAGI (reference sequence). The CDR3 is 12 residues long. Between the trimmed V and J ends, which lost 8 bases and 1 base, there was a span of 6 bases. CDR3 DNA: TGTGCCAGCGCGGGGTCTGGAAACACCATATATTTT. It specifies CASAGSGNTIYF.

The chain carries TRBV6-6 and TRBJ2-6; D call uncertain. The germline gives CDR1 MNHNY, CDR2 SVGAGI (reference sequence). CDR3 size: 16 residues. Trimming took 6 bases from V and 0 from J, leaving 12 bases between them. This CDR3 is CASSARPTSGANVLTF. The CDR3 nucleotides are TGTGCCAGCAGCGCTAGACCCACCTCTGGGGCCAACGTCCTGACTTTC.

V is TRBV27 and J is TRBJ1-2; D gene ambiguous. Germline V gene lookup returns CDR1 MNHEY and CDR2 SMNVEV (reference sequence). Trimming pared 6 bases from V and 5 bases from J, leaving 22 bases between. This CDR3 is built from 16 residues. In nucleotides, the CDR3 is TGTGCCAGCAGACCCCAGCGTGAACGCATGACTTATGGCTACACCTTC. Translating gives CASRPQRERMTYGYTF.

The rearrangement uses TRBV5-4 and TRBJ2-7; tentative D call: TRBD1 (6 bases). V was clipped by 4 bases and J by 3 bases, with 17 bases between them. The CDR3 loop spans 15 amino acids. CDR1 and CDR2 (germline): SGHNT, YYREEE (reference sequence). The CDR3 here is CASSAGDTLYYEQYF. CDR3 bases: TGTGCCAGCAGCGCAGGGGATACCCTATACTACGAGCAGTACTTC.

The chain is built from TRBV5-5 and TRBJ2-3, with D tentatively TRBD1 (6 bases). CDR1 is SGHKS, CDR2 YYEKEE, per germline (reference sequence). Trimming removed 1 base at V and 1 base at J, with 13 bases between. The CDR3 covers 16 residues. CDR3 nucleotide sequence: TGTGCCAGCAGCTTGTCTTCATCAGGGGGCACAGATACGCAGTATTTT. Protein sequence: CASSLSSSGGTDTQYF.

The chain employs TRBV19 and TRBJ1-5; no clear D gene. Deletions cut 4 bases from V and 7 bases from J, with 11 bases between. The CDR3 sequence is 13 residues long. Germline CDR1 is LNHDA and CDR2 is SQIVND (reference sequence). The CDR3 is CASSRDTRQPQHF. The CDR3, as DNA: TGTGCCAGTAGTAGAGACACCCGGCAGCCCCAGCATTTT. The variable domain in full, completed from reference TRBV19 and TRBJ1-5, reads DGGITQSPKYLFRKEGQNVTLSCEQNLNHDAMYWYRQDPGQGLRLIYYSQIVNDFQKGDIAEGYSVSREKKESFPLTVTSAQKNPTAFYLCASSRDTRQPQHFGDGTRLSIL.

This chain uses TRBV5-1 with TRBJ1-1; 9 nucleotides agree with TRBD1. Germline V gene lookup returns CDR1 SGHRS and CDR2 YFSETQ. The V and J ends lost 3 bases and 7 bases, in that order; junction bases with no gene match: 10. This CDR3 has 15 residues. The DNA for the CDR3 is TGCGCCAGCAGCTATCCGAGGGACAGGGCGAGTGAAGCTTTCTTT. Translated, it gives CASSYPRDRASEAFF.

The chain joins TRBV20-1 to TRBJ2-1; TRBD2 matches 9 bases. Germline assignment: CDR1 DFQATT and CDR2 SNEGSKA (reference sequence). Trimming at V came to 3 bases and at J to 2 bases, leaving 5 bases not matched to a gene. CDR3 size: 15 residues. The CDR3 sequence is CSASPAGGTYNEQFF. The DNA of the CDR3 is TGCAGTGCTAGTCCAGCGGGAGGTACCTACAATGAGCAGTTCTTC.

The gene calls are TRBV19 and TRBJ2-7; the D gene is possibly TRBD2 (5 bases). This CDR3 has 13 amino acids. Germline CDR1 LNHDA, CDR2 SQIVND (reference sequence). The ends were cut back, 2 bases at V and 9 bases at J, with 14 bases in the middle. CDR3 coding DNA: TGTGCCAGTAGTATACAAGGACGGGGTCGGCAGTACTTC. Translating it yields CASSIQGRGRQYF. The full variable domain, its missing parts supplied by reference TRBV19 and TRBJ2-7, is DGGITQSPKYLFRKEGQNVTLSCEQNLNHDAMYWYRQDPGQGLRLIYYSQIVNDFQKGDIAEGYSVSREKKESFPLTVTSAQKNPTAFYLCASSIQGRGRQYFGPGTRLTVT.

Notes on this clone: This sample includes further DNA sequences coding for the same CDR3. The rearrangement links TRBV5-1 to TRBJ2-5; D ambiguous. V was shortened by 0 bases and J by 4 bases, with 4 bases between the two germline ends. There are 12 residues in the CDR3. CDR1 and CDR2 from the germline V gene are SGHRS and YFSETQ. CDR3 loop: CASSLAGETQYF. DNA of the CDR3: TGCGCCAGCAGCTTGGCCGGAGAGACCCAGTACTTC.

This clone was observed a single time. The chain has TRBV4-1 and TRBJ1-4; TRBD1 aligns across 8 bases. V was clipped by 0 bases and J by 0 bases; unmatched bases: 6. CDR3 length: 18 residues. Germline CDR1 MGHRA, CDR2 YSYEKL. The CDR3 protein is CASSQEVTGDPTNEKLFF. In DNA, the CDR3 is TGCGCCAGCAGCCAAGAAGTGACAGGGGACCCAACTAATGAAAAACTGTTTTTT.

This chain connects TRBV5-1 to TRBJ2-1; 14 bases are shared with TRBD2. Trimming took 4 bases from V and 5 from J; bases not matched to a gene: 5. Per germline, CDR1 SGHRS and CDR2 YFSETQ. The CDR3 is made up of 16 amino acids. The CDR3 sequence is CASSPPTSGGDNEQFF. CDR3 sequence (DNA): TGCGCCAGCAGCCCGCCGACTAGCGGGGGGGACAATGAGCAGTTCTTC.

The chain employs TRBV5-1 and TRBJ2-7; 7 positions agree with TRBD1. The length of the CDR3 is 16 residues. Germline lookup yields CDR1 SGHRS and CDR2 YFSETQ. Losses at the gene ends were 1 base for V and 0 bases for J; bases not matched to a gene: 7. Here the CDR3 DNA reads TGCGCCAGCAGCTTGACGACAGGGAAGATCTCCTACGAGCAGTACTTC. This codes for CASSLTTGKISYEQYF.

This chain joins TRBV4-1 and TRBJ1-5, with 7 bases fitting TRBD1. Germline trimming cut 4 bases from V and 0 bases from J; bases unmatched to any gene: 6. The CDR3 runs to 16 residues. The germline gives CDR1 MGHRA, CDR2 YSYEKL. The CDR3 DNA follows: TGCGCCAGCAGCCTTAGACAGGGAGATAGCAATCAGCCCCAGCATTTT. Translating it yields CASSLRQGDSNQPQHF.

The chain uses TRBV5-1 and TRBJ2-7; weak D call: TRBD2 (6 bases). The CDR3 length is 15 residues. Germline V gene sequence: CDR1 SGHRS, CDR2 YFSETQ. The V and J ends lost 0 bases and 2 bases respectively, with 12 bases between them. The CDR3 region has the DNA TGCGCCAGCAGCTTGGTGGGGGGTTACGCCTACGAGCAGTACTTC. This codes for CASSLVGGYAYEQYF.

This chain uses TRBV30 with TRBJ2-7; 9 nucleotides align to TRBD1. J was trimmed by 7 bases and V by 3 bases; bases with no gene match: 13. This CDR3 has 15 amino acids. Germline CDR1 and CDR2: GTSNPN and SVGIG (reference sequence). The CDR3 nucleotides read TGTGCCTGGAGCCCAGTGACAGGGGGTGGGGGAGAGCAGTACTTC. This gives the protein CAWSPVTGGGGEQYF.

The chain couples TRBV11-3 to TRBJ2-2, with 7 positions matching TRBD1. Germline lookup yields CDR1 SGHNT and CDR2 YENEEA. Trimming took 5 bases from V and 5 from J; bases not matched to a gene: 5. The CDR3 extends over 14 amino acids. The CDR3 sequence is CASSPPGGTGELFF. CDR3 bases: TGTGCCAGCAGCCCCCCAGGGGGTACCGGGGAGCTGTTTTTT.

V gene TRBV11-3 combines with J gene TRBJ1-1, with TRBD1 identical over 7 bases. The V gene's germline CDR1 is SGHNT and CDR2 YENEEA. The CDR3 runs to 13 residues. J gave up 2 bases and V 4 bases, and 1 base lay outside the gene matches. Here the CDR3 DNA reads TGTGCCAGCAGCTGGGACAGTAACACTGAAGCTTTCTTT. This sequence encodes CASSWDSNTEAFF.

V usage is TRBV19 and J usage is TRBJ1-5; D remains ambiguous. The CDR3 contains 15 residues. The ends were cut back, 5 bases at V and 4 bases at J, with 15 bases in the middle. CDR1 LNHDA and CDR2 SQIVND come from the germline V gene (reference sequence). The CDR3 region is CASSLSRTGNQPQHF. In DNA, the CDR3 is TGTGCCAGTAGTCTATCTCGGACTGGGAATCAGCCCCAGCATTTT.